This T cell receptor (beta chain) was captured by sequencing in a study of blood T cell repertoires in COVID-19. Whole-study context: Whether acute or convalescent, the COVID-19 samples came from the United States, Italy and Spain. Nucleic acid was either cDNA or gDNA, and it came from T cells, B-cell-depleted T cells, or PBMCs.

This CDR3 has 15 residues. The germline V gene has CDR1 SGHTA and CDR2 FQGNSA. The V and J ends lost 5 bases and 5 bases, in that order; junction bases with no gene match: 10. In the original workflow: Counts of nucleated cells, estimated from reference gene primer amplification, were obtained. Clones were read by immunoSEQ multiplex PCR, and TCRdb kept only the in-frame ones, dropping some. That table supplies the V and J calls and clone size; D and trimming were determined from the DNA. The sample lists about 36,000 clones; roughly four fifths were seen once. Source material: peripheral blood. The receptor was isolated from a human donor in a cohort sampled during active or convalescent COVID-19. The donor label of this sample is uncertain. The chain carries TRBV7-2 and TRBJ2-5; 8 positions agree with TRBD1. The CDR3 spells CASSPGPGQVETQYF. The CDR3 DNA reads TGTGCCAGCAGCCCGGGGCCGGGACAGGTGGAGACCCAGTACTTC. The variable domain in full, completed from reference TRBV7-2 and TRBJ2-5, reads GAGVSQSPSNKVTEKGKDVELRCDPISGHTALYWYRQSLGQGLEFLIYFQGNSAPDKSGLPSDRFSAERTGGSVSTLTIQRTQQEDSAVYLCASSPGPGQVETQYFGPGTRLLVL.